Below are 4 T cell receptor beta chains sequenced from a single sample in a study of T-cell reconstitution after alpha-beta-depleted transplantation in children. The library targeted TCRbeta and was prepared with unique molecular identifiers. TCRdb re-derived calls from the PCR reads in MiXCR, one entry per CDR3 protein. The sample has 450,000 to 550,000 distinct CDR3 sequences, about an eighth seen once. The specimen was PBMCs, mostly from graft donor cells, collected 180 days after TCRalphabeta/CD19-depleted stem cell transplant. All receptors derive from a female patient between 2 and 15 years old who had a stem cell transplant for aplastic anemia, so the T cells may come from the graft donor.

This clonotype was found a few times. The chain combines TRBV7-9 with TRBJ1-4, with TRBD1 matching 9 bases. V trimming: 4 bases; J trimming: 6 bases; junction bases outside the gene matches: 3. Germline V gives CDR1 SEHNR, CDR2 FQNEAQ (reference sequence). The CDR3 has 14 residues. In nucleotides, the CDR3 is TGTGCCAGCAGCTCCTGGGACAGGGATGAAAAACTGTTTTTT. Amino acid sequence: CASSSWDRDEKLFF.

The chain is built from TRBV12-3 or TRBV12-4 and TRBJ2-1; 7 bases match TRBD1. V lost 6 bases to trimming and J lost 0 bases; unmatched junction nucleotides: 14. The CDR3 sequence is 18 residues long. CDR3 DNA: TGTGCCAGCAGACGAAGTCCGGGACAGCTTAGCTCCTACAATGAGCAGTTCTTC. Its translation is CASRRSPGQLSSYNEQFF.

The chain is built from TRBV15 and TRBJ2-2; D not certain. CDR1 LNHNV and CDR2 YYDKDF come from the germline V gene (reference sequence). This CDR3 comprises 15 residues. The V end lost 5 bases, the J end lost 6 bases, and 16 bases lay between the germline ends. CDR3 nucleotide sequence: TGTGCCACCAGCCCCGGCCCCCCCTTTCCCGGGGAGCTGTTTTTT. This translates into CATSPGPPFPGELFF.

This clonotype came up many times. V usage is TRBV29-1 and J usage is TRBJ2-3, with TRBD2 identical over 10 bases. Germline V gene lookup returns CDR1 SQVTM and CDR2 ANQGSEA. V shed 8 bases, J shed 5 bases, and the junction held 13 bases outside the gene matches. There are 15 residues in the CDR3. This chain's CDR3 is CSTRVASGRRDTQYF. The CDR3 nucleotides read TGCAGCACCCGGGTGGCTAGCGGGAGAAGAGATACGCAGTATTTT.